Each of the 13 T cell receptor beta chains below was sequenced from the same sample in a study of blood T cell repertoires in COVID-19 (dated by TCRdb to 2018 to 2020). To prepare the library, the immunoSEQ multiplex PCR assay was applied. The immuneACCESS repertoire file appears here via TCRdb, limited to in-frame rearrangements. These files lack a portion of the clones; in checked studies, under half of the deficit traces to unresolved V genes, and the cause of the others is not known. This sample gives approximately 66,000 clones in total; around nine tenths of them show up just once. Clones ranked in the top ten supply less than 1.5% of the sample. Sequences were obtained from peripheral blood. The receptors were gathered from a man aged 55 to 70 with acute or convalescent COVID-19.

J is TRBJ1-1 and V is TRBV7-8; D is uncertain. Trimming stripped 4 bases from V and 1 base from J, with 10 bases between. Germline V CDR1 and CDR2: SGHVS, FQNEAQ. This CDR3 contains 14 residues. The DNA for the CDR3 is TGTGCCAGCAGCTACCGGGAGGGGAACACTGAAGCTTTCTTT. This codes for CASSYREGNTEAFF.

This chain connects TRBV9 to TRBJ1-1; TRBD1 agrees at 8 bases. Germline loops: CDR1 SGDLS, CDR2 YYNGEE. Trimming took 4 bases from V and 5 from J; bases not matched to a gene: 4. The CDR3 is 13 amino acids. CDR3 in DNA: TGTGCCAGCAGCCCCAGGGGGCTTACTGAAGCTTTCTTT. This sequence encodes CASSPRGLTEAFF.

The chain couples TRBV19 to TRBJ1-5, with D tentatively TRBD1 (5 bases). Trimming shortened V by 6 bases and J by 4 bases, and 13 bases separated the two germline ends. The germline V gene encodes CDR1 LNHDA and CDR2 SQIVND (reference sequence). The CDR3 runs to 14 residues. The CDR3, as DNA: TGTGCCAGTAGCTCCCGTGGGGGGAATCAGCCCCAGCATTTT. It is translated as CASSSRGGNQPQHF.

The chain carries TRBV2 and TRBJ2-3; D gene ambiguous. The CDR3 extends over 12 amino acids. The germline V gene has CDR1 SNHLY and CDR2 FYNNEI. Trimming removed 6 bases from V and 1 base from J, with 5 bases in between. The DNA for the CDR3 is TGTGCCAGCAGGAGAGGCACAGATACGCAGTATTTT. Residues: CASRRGTDTQYF.

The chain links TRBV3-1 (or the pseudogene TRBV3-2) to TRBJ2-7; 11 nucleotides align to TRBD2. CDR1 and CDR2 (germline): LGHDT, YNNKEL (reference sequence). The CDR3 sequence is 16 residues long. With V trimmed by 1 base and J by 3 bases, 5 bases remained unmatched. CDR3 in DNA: TGTGCCAGCAGCCAAGGGACCACTAGCGGGGGCTACGAGCAGTACTTC. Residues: CASSQGTTSGGYEQYF.

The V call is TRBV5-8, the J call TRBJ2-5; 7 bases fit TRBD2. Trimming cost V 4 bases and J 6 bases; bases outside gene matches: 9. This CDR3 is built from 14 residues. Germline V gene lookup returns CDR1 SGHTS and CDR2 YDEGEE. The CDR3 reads CASSPRGVGQTQYF. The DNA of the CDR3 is TGTGCCAGCAGCCCACGGGGGGTGGGGCAGACCCAGTACTTC. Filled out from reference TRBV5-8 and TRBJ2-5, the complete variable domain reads EAGVTQSPTHLIKTRGQQATLRCSPISGHTSVYWYQQALGLGLQFLLWYDEGEERNRGNFPPRFSGRQFPNYSSELNVNALELEDSALYLCASSPRGVGQTQYFGPGTRLLVL.

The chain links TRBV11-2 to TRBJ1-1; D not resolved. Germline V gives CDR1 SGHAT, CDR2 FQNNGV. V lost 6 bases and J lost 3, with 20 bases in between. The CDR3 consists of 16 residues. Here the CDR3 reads CASRTAGGGRDTEAFF. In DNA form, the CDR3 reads TGTGCCAGCAGAACAGCGGGAGGCGGGCGGGACACTGAAGCTTTCTTT. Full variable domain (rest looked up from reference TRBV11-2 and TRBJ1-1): EAGVAQSPRYKIIEKRQSVAFWCNPISGHATLYWYQQILGQGPKLLIQFQNNGVVDDSQLPKDRFSAERLKGVDSTLKIQPAKLEDSAVYLCASRTAGGGRDTEAFFGQGTRLTVV.

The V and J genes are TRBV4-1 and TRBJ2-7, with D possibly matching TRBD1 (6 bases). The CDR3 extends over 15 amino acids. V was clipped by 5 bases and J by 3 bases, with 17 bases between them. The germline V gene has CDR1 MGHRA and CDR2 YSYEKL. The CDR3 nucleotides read TGCGCCAGCAGCGCGCCGGGACAAGGCAACTACGAGCAGTACTTC. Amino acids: CASSAPGQGNYEQYF.

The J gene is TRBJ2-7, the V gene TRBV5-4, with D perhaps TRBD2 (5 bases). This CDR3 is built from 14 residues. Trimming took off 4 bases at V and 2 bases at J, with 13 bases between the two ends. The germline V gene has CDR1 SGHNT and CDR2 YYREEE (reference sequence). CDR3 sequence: CASSRGSAAYEQYF. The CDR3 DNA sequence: TGTGCCAGCAGCCGGGGATCGGCGGCCTACGAGCAGTACTTC.

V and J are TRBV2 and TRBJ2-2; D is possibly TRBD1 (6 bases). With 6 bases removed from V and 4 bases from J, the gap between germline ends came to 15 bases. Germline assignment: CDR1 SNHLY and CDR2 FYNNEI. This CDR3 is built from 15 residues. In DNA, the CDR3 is TGTGCCAGCAGGGCATCCAGGGGCGCCACCGGGGAGCTGTTTTTT. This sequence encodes CASRASRGATGELFF.

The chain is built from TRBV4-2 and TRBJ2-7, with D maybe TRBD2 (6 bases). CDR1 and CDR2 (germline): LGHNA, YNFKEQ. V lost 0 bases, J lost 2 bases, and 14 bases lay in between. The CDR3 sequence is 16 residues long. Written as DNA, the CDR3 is TGTGCCAGCAGCCAAGACCCAGCGGGCCTGACCTACGAGCAGTACTTC. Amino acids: CASSQDPAGLTYEQYF.

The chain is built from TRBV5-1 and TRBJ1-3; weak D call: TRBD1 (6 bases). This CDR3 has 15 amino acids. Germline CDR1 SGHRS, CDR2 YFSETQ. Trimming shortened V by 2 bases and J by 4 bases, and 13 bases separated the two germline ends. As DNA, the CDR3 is TGCGCCAGCAGCTTAGAGTCAGGGGCGGGAAACACCATATATTTT. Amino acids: CASSLESGAGNTIYF.

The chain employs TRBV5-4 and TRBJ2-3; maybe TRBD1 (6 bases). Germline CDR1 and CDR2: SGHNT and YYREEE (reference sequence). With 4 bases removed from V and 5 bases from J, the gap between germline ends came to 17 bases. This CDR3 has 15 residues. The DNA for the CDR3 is TGTGCCAGCAGCCCAGGATCGACAGGTGAAGATACGCAGTATTTT. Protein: CASSPGSTGEDTQYF. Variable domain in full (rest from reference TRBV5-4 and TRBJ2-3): ETGVTQSPTHLIKTRGQQVTLRCSSQSGHNTVSWYQQALGQGPQFIFQYYREEENGRGNFPPRFSGLQFPNYSSELNVNALELDDSALYLCASSPGSTGEDTQYFGPGTRLTVL.